Listed below are T cell receptor beta chains from one sample, sequenced in a study of Ad26.COV2.S vaccination and SARS-CoV-2 variants. Only in-frame clones appear in the TCRdb table, and some are missing; sequencing was by immunoSEQ multiplex PCR. The sample includes hundreds of thousands of clones, 80% to 90% of them seen just once. This sample comprised peripheral blood, obtained in a trial of Ad26.COV2.S vaccine versus placebo. Receptor source: a person aged 18-60 years who received the Ad26.COV2.S COVID-19 vaccine or a placebo. CDR3s include the opening cysteine and the closing phenylalanine or tryptophan. A D gene is named only where the DNA matches it firmly.

cdr3_length,v_call,d_call,cdr3_aa
17,TRBV18,TRBD2,CASSPTTRGRDQETQYF
19,TRBV7-3,TRBD2,CASSLTGTSGGLASDTQYF
15,TRBV7-8,-,CASSLTGRDTGELFF
14,TRBV5-1,-,CASSFWPNTGELFF
14,TRBV27,-,CASSDWGHPYIQYF
12,TRBV21-1,-,CASSQFGETQYF
12,TRBV6-2/TRBV6-3,-,CASSLPPYEQYF
16,TRBV3-1/TRBV3-2,TRBD1,CASSQEPGQGSLGYTF
15,TRBV6-2/TRBV6-3,-,CASSYAAVVGDTQYF
17,TRBV4-3,-,CASSQGLWGGPRETQYF
14,TRBV7-9,TRBD1,CASSSGGAPGGYTF
14,TRBV2,-,CASSRFSTQETQYF
11,TRBV20-1,-,CSASLLETQYF
12,TRBV7-9,-,CASSMGSTEAFF
12,TRBV6-5,-,CASRYIISPLHF
15,TRBV7-8,-,CASSPIGVAANEQFF
14,TRBV2,TRBD1,CASSEGQGEQPQHF
15,TRBV15,TRBD1,CATSPRTGDANVLTF
15,TRBV14,-,CASSLRGLAQGTQYF
15,TRBV6-5,-,CASISGAGSHQPQHF
14,TRBV3-1/TRBV3-2,-,CASSHLDTAYGYTF
18,TRBV3-1/TRBV3-2,-,CASSQDPAGEASNTEAFF
14,TRBV27,-,CASSLIPGSGELFF
13,TRBV4-3,-,CASSQLPPDTQYF
13,TRBV5-1,-,CASSWGTDTEAFF
16,TRBV7-9,TRBD1,CASSLGQGARSDTQYF
15,TRBV7-9,-,CASSQETPKGYGYTF
13,TRBV18,-,CASSSAWDYGYTF
13,TRBV19,-,CASSISLNTEAFF
14,TRBV4-3,TRBD1,CASSQGTGEYEAFF
17,TRBV4-2,TRBD1,CASSQGVETGDFDEQYF
16,TRBV6-1,-,CASSVMAYNSNQPQHF
16,TRBV4-2,TRBD2,CASSPGLAGRRETQYF
11,TRBV2,-,CASSEPGELFF
12,TRBV10-3,-,CAISESGYGYTF
14,TRBV6-2/TRBV6-3,-,CASSYISGEQPQHF
15,TRBV7-9,TRBD1,CASSLRGQGEEKLFF
14,TRBV19,-,CASKARAGYTEAFF
16,TRBV27,TRBD1,CASSQTGAIAKNIQYF
15,TRBV5-1,-,CASSLEAGVIGGLYF
15,TRBV9,-,CASSYSGTPTSPLHF
17,TRBV4-1,TRBD1,CASSQAGQGASGNTIYF
16,TRBV7-2,-,CASSSRFRPQGNEQFF
16,TRBV15,TRBD2,CATSGRLARGTETQYF
11,TRBV10-3,-,CAISAGDEQFF
17,TRBV18,TRBD1,CASSPDLLGQPPRGYTF
13,TRBV4-1,TRBD1,CASRGTGRTEAFF
15,TRBV28,-,CASSLMLARGDGYTF
13,TRBV5-4,TRBD1,CASSSPGTGWAFF
12,TRBV12-3/TRBV12-4,-,CASSLGERPQHF
13,TRBV29-1,-,CSVEDTFGYEQYF
16,TRBV24-1,TRBD1,CATSDPGQGAGETQYF
13,TRBV4-1,TRBD2,CASSRSGLATQYF